This TCR beta chain was captured in a study of blood T cell repertoires in COVID-19. Trimming removed 0 bases from V and 4 bases from J; junction bases left unmatched: 2. CDR3 size: 14 residues. The germline V gene encodes CDR1 ENHRY and CDR2 SYGVKD. Profiling relied on immunoSEQ multiplex PCR, and the TCRdb table lists in-frame clones only, not all of them. The sample lists fewer than 250,000 clones, under 90% occurring once. This TCR came from a man aged 45-65 years with acute or convalescent COVID-19. Sequencing used peripheral blood. This chain joins TRBV10-3 and TRBJ1-2, with 7 positions matching TRBD1. CDR3 amino acids: CAISESGQAYGYTF. CDR3 DNA: TGTGCCATCAGTGAGTCCGGACAGGCCTATGGCTACACCTTC.